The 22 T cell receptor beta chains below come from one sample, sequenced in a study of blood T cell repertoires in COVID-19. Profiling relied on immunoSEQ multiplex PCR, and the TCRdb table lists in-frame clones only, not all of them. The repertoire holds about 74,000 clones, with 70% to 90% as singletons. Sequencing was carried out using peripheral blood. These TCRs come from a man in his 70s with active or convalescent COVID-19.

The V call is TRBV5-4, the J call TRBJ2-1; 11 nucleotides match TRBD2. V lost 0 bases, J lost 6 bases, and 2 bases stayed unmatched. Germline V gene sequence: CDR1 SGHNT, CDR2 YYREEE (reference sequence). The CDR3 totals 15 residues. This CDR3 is CASSLVSGGGNEQFF. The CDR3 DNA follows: TGTGCCAGCAGCTTGGTTAGCGGGGGGGGCAATGAGCAGTTCTTC.

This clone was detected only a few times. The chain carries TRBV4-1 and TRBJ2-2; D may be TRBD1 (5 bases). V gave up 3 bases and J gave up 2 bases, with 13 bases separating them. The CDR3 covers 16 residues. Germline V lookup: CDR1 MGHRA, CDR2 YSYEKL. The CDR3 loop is CASSQGIGANTGELFF. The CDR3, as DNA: TGCGCCAGCAGCCAGGGAATAGGGGCCAACACCGGGGAGCTGTTTTTT.

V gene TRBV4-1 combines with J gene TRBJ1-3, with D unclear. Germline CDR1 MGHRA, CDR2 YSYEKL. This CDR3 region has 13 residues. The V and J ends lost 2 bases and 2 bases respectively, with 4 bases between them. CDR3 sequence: CASSQLPGNTIYF. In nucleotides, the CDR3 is TGCGCCAGCAGCCAACTACCTGGAAACACCATATATTTT.

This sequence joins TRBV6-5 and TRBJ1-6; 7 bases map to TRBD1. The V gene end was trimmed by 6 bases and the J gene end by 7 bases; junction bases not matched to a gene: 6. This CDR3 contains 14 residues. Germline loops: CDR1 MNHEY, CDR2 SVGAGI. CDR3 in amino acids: CASSQTGNNSPLHF. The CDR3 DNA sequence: TGTGCCAGCAGCCAGACAGGGAACAATTCACCCCTCCACTTT.

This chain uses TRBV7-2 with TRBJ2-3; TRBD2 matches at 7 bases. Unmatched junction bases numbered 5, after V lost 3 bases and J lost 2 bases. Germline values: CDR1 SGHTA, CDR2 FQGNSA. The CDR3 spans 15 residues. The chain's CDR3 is CASSFGAGVTDTQYF. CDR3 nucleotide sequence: TGTGCCAGCAGCTTTGGGGCGGGGGTCACAGATACGCAGTATTTT.

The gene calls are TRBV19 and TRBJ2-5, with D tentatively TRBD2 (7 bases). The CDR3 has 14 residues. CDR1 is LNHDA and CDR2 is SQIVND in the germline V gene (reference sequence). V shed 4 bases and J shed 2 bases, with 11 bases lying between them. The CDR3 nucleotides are TGTGCCAGTAGTAGCGGGGGCGGTCAAGAGACCCAGTACTTC. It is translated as CASSSGGGQETQYF.

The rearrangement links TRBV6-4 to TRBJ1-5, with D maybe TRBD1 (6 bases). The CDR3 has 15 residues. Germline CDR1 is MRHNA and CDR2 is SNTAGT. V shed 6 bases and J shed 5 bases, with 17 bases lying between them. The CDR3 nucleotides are TGTGCCAGCAGCCTTCTAACAGGGAATCATCAGCCCCAGCATTTT. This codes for CASSLLTGNHQPQHF.

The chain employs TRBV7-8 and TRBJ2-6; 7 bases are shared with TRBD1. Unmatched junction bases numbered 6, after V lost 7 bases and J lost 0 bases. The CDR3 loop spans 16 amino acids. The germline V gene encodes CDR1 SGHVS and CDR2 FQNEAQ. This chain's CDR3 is CASTRDRNSGANVLTF. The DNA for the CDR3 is TGTGCCAGCACGAGGGACAGAAACTCTGGGGCCAACGTCCTGACTTTC.

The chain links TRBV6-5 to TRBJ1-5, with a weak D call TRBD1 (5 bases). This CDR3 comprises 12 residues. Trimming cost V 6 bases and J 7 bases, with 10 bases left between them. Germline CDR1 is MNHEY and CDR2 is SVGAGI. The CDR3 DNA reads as TGTGCCAGCAGGTCAGGGTCCCAGCCCCAGCATTTT. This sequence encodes CASRSGSQPQHF.

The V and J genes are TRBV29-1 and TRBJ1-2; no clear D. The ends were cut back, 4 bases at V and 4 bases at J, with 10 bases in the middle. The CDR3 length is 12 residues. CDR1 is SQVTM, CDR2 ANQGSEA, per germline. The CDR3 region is CSVGHDRYGYTF. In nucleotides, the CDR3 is TGCAGCGTTGGACACGACCGCTATGGCTACACCTTC.

CDR3 bases: TGTGCCACCAGCAGAGATCTGGCGGGGTATGGCGAGCAGTACTTC. This gives the protein CATSRDLAGYGEQYF. The V call is TRBV15, the J call TRBJ2-7; perhaps TRBD2 as D (6 bases). The V end was cut by 0 bases, the J end by 6 bases, with 15 bases between. The CDR3 is 15 amino acids. CDR1 is LNHNV and CDR2 is YYDKDF in the germline V gene (reference sequence).

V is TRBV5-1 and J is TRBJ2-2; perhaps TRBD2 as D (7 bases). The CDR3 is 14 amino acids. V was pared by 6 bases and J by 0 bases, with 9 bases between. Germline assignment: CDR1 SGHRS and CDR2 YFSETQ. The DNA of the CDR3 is TGCGCCAGCAAGGGGGGGCCGAACACCGGGGAGCTGTTTTTT. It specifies CASKGGPNTGELFF. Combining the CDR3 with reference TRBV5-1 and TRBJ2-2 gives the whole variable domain KAGVTQTPRYLIKTRGQQVTLSCSPISGHRSVSWYQQTPGQGLQFLFEYFSETQRNKGNFPGRFSGRQFSNSRSEMNVSTLELGDSALYLCASKGGPNTGELFFGEGSRLTVL.

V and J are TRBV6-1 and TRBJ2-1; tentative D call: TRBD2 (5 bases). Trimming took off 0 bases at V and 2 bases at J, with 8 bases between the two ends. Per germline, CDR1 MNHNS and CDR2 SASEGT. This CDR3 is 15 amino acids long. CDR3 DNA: TGTGCCAGCAGTGAAGCGGGAGCCACCTACAATGAGCAGTTCTTC. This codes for CASSEAGATYNEQFF.

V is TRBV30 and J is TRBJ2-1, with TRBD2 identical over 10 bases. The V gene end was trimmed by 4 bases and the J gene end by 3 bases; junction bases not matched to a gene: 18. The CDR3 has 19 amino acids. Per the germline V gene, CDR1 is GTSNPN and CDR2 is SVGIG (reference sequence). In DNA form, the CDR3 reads TGTGCCTGGAAACCCCGAGGCCAGCGGGGGGGCCGGTACTACAATGAGCAGTTCTTC. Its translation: CAWKPRGQRGGRYYNEQFF.

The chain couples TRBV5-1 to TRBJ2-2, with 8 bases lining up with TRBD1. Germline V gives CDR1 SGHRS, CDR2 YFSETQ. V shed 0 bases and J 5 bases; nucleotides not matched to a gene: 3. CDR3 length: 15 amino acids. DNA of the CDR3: TGCGCCAGCAGCTTGGGGACAGGGAATACCGGGGAGCTGTTTTTT. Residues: CASSLGTGNTGELFF.

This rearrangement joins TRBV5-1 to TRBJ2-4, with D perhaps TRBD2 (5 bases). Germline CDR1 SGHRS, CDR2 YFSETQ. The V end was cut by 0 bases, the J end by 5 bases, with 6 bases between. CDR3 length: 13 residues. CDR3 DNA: TGCGCCAGCAGCTTGGCCGGGGAAAACATTCAGTACTTC. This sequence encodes CASSLAGENIQYF.

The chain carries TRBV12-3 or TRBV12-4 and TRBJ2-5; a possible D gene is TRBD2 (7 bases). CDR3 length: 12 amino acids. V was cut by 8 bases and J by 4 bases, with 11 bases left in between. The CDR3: CASEGGGETQYF. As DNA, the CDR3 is TGTGCCAGCGAGGGGGGGGGAGAGACCCAGTACTTC.

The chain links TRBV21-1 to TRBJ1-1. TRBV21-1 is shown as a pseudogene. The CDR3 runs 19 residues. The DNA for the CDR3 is TGTGCCAGCAGCAAAGAGTTCGGCCCGAACGGGGTATTAGACACTGAAGCTTTCTTT. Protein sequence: CASSKEFGPNGVLDTEAFF.

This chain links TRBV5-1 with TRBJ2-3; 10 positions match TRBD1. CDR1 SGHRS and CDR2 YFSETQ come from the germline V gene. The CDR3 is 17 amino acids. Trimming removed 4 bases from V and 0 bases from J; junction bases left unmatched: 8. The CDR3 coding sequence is TGCGCCAGCAGCGGCGGGACAGGGGTTTCTAGCACAGATACGCAGTATTTT. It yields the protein CASSGGTGVSSTDTQYF.

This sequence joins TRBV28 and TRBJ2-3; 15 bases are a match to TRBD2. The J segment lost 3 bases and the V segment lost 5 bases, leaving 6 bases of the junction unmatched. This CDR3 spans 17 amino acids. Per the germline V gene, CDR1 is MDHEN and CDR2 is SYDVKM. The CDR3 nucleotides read TGTGCCAGCAGTCTGGGACTAGCGGGAGGATGGACAGATACGCAGTATTTT. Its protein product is CASSLGLAGGWTDTQYF.

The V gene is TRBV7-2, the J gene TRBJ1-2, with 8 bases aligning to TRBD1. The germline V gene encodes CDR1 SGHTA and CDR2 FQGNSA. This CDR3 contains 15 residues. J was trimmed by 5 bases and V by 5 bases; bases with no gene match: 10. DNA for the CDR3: TGTGCCAGCAGCCCAGGAGGACAGGGACCTTATGGCTACACCTTC. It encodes CASSPGGQGPYGYTF.

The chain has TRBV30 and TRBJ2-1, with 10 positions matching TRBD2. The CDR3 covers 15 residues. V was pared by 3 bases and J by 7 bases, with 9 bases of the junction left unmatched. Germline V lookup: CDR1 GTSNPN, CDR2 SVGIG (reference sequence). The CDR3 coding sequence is TGTGCCTGGAGGTGGAGCGGGGGGGCCCCAAATGAGCAGTTCTTC. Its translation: CAWRWSGGAPNEQFF.